The T cell receptor beta chain described here comes from a study of shared clonotypes between healthy human individuals. Generated by immunoSEQ multiplex PCR, the TCRdb table keeps only in-frame clones and is missing some. The sample gives around 600,000 clones, roughly 97% of which show up once; roughly 0.05% is in the top ten. Sequenced input: naive CD4+ T cells sorted from blood. Subset denoted: CD45RA+ positively selected. This TCR derives from a woman aged 25 to 39 in good health.

In DNA, the CDR3 is TGTGCCAGCAGTTTTCGACGGAACTCTGGGGCCAACGTCCTGACTTTC. Protein: CASSFRRNSGANVLTF. This chain links TRBV28 with TRBJ2-6; D not certain. Trimming stripped 3 bases from V and 0 bases from J, with 9 bases between. Germline V gene data show CDR1 as MDHEN and CDR2 as SYDVKM. CDR3 length: 16 amino acids.